The clone carrying this TCR beta chain was observed many times. The antigen is unknown. The sample comes from a study of T-cell reconstitution after alpha-beta-depleted transplantation in children. The study, taken as a whole, reports: Recipient T cells and thymic progenitors that survived were the source of the high TCRbeta diversity seen at day 60 in some patients. In patients about two months after transplant, alpha-beta T cells reportedly arose from several hundred expanded graft clones.

During its preparation, the TCRbeta library received unique molecular identifiers. TCRdb called the PCR reads again in MiXCR, with one record for every CDR3 protein. The data hold around 300,000 distinct CDR3 sequences, with 10% observed a single time. Trimming pared 0 bases from V and 1 base from J, leaving 9 bases between. Germline V gene sequence: CDR1 SEHNR, CDR2 FQNEAQ (reference sequence). The CDR3 is 15 residues long. This material consisted of PBMCs, taken before TCRalphabeta/CD19-depleted stem cell transplant. V gene TRBV7-9 combines with J gene TRBJ2-5; D is unclear. The receptor comes from a boy less than two years old with acute myeloid leukemia, due to receive a stem cell transplant. In nucleotides, the CDR3 is TGTGCCAGCAGCTTAGCGCCTCTTACCCAAGAGACCCAGTACTTC. Protein product: CASSLAPLTQETQYF.